This is a list of T cell receptor beta chains from one sample in a study of blood T cell repertoires in COVID-19. Only in-frame clones appear in the TCRdb table, and some are missing; sequencing was by immunoSEQ multiplex PCR. The table has about 230,000 clones, around 88% seen once. The sample taken for sequencing was PBMCs or T cells enriched from blood (not recorded which). The source is a middle-aged woman with acute COVID-19. Both conserved end residues are part of each CDR3. D genes are given only for firm matches. The size field is filled for only some rows; it gives once, few, many or a size class.

D gene	V gene	clone size	J gene	CDR3 protein	CDR3 DNA
NA	TRBV18	NA	TRBJ1-5	CASSPADRNSNQPQHF	TGTGCCAGCTCACCGGCGGACAGAAATAGCAATCAGCCCCAGCATTTT
TRBD2	TRBV18	NA	TRBJ2-3	CASSPWRGGTHTDTQYF	TGTGCCAGCTCACCATGGCGCGGGGGGACACACACAGATACGCAGTATTTT
TRBD2	TRBV18	NA	TRBJ2-2	CASSPLAGGQNGELFF	TGTGCCAGCTCACCACTAGCGGGAGGGCAGAACGGGGAGCTGTTTTTT
NA	TRBV5-1	few	TRBJ2-2	CASSSGPGGSGELFF	TGCGCCAGCAGCTCGGGCCCCGGAGGGAGCGGGGAGCTGTTTTTT
NA	TRBV7-9	NA	TRBJ2-3	CASSLAGTSGTDTQYF	TGTGCCAGCAGCTTAGCCGGGACTTCGGGCACAGATACGCAGTATTTT
NA	TRBV3-1/TRBV3-2	NA	TRBJ1-6	CASSQRQNSPLHF	TGTGCCAGCAGCCAAAGACAGAATTCACCCCTCCACTTT
TRBD2	TRBV2	few	TRBJ2-1	CASSPGLASKGSYNEQFF	TGTGCCAGCAGTCCGGGACTAGCCTCCAAGGGCTCCTACAATGAGCAGTTCTTC
TRBD2	TRBV19	once	TRBJ2-3	CASSIRLAGNTDTQYF	TGTGCCAGTAGTATACGACTAGCGGGGAACACAGATACGCAGTATTTT
NA	TRBV4-1	NA	TRBJ1-1	CASSQEQGGTEAFF	TGCGCCAGCAGCCAAGAACAGGGAGGGACTGAAGCTTTCTTT
TRBD2	TRBV12-5	NA	TRBJ2-5	CASGPSGGLETQYF	TGTGCTAGTGGTCCGTCCGGGGGGTTAGAGACCCAGTACTTC
TRBD1	TRBV5-5	NA	TRBJ1-3	CASSPDRAGGNTIYF	TGTGCCAGCAGCCCGGACAGGGCGGGTGGAAACACCATATATTTT
TRBD1	TRBV7-9	once	TRBJ1-1	CASSIQGSKAFF	TGTGCCAGCAGCATACAGGGGAGCAAAGCTTTCTTT
TRBD2	TRBV10-1	NA	TRBJ2-3	CASAKGLANTDTQYF	TGCGCCAGCGCGAAGGGACTAGCTAACACAGATACGCAGTATTTT
TRBD2	TRBV6-5	NA	TRBJ2-1	CASDRAGVDLNEQFF	TGTGCCAGCGACCGAGCGGGAGTCGATCTCAATGAGCAGTTCTTC
NA	TRBV6-5	NA	TRBJ2-1	CASSYSGTGDEQFF	TGTGCCAGCAGTTACTCTGGGACGGGGGATGAGCAGTTCTTC
TRBD2	TRBV7-2	NA	TRBJ2-1	CASSLVLAGGGEQFF	TGTGCCAGCAGCTTAGTACTAGCGGGGGGCGGTGAGCAGTTCTTC
NA	TRBV9	NA	TRBJ1-1	CASSEDIGGADTEAFF	TGTGCCAGCAGCGAGGACATTGGGGGCGCGGACACTGAAGCTTTCTTT
TRBD1	TRBV5-6	NA	TRBJ2-7	CASSRDRLYEQYF	TGTGCCAGCAGCCGGGACAGACTCTACGAGCAGTACTTC
TRBD1	TRBV7-9	NA	TRBJ2-7	CASSDSGQGYEQYF	TGTGCCAGCAGCGATAGTGGACAGGGCTACGAGCAGTACTTC
NA	TRBV7-8	NA	TRBJ1-1	CASSFSPDTEAFF	TGTGCCAGCAGCTTTAGTCCCGACACTGAAGCTTTCTTT
TRBD1	TRBV18	NA	TRBJ2-7	CASSPRQGVGYEQYF	TGTGCCAGCTCACCTCGACAGGGGGTGGGGTACGAGCAGTACTTC
NA	TRBV7-9	NA	TRBJ1-1	CASSFPGAQAFF	TGTGCCAGCAGCTTCCCAGGGGCTCAAGCTTTCTTT
NA	TRBV6-2/TRBV6-3	NA	TRBJ1-1	CASSYRGASTEAFF	TGTGCCAGCAGTTACCGGGGGGCGAGCACTGAAGCTTTCTTT
NA	TRBV4-1	NA	TRBJ1-4	CASSQDGATNEKLFF	TGCGCCAGCAGCCAAGACGGGGCAACTAATGAAAAACTGTTTTTT
TRBD2	TRBV5-1	NA	TRBJ2-7	CASSLDPSGSYEQYF	TGCGCCAGCAGCTTAGATCCTAGCGGATCCTACGAGCAGTACTTC
NA	TRBV25-1	NA	TRBJ1-4	CASSEGAGRGNEKLFF	TGTGCCAGCAGTGAGGGGGCAGGGAGGGGCAATGAAAAACTGTTTTTT
TRBD2	TRBV4-1	NA	TRBJ2-2	CASSQDRNLGLGSGAGELFF	TGCGCCAGCAGCCAAGATCGCAATTTAGGACTAGGCTCCGGCGCCGGGGAGCTGTTTTTT
NA	TRBV24-1	NA	TRBJ1-6	CATNPWLFNSPLHF	TGTGCCACCAATCCTTGGCTGTTTAATTCACCCCTCCACTTT
TRBD2	TRBV5-1	NA	TRBJ2-3	CASSPPGGLAGATDTQYF	TGCGCCAGCAGCCCCCCGGGGGGACTAGCGGGGGCCACAGATACGCAGTATTTT
TRBD1	TRBV10-3	few	TRBJ1-5	CAISHGQGAQPQHF	TGTGCCATCAGCCACGGACAGGGTGCGCAGCCCCAGCATTTT
NA	TRBV3-1/TRBV3-2	NA	TRBJ1-4	CASSREFGTLRSEKLFF	TGTGCCAGCAGCCGGGAATTCGGGACTCTCCGAAGTGAAAAACTGTTTTTT
NA	TRBV4-2	few	TRBJ1-3	CASSQEDGWSSGNTIYF	TGTGCCAGCAGCCAAGAAGACGGGTGGAGCTCTGGAAACACCATATATTTT
NA	TRBV30	NA	TRBJ1-1	CAWSVLLNTEAFF	TGTGCCTGGAGTGTACTACTGAACACTGAAGCTTTCTTT
NA	TRBV4-2	NA	TRBJ2-2	CASSQVTGNTGELFF	TGTGCCAGCAGCCAAGTAACAGGCAACACCGGGGAGCTGTTTTTT
NA	TRBV5-4	NA	TRBJ2-3	CASSLAGQRHTDTQYF	TGTGCCAGCAGCTTGGCTGGACAGAGACACACAGATACGCAGTATTTT
TRBD2	TRBV7-9	NA	TRBJ2-3	CASSPASGWADTQYF	TGTGCCAGCAGCCCCGCTAGCGGGTGGGCAGATACGCAGTATTTT
NA	TRBV4-3	NA	TRBJ1-2	CASRGGTTVPYGYTF	TGCGCCAGCAGAGGAGGGACGACCGTTCCCTATGGCTACACCTTC
NA	TRBV11-2	NA	TRBJ2-7	CASSLDINRYYEQYF	TGTGCCAGCAGCTTAGATATAAACAGATACTACGAGCAGTACTTC
NA	TRBV18	NA	TRBJ1-5	CASSPLGSDQPQHF	TGTGCCAGCTCACCCCTCGGTTCGGATCAGCCCCAGCATTTT